One sample yielded the 6 T cell receptor beta chains listed below, sequenced in a study of blood T cells in healthy people across ages. A second about 7 to 11 cycle PCR used barcoded and J-beta primers. TCRdb processed the 5' RACE reads anew with MiXCR; each CDR3 protein has one entry. In the table there are hundreds of thousands of distinct CDR3 sequences, over 20% of which are singletons. Sequencing was carried out using blood. The receptors shown here come from a man aged 65-85 years in good health.

A few counts support this clonotype. The chain recombines TRBV4-2 with TRBJ2-5; D call uncertain. The DNA end lines up better with TRBJ2-1; the J call may be wrong. Germline CDR1 LGHNA, CDR2 YNFKEQ. This CDR3 spans 16 amino acids. CDR3 in amino acids: CASSQDSRPPGNEQFF. The CDR3 region has the DNA TGTGCCAGCAGCCAAGATAGTCGCCCACCCGGGAATGAGCAGTTCTTC.

The CDR3 DNA sequence: TGTGCCAGCAGTTCCCGGGACAGGGGAGAAGGAAACACCATATATTTT. It is translated as CASSSRDRGEGNTIYF. This chain uses TRBV12-3 or TRBV12-4 with TRBJ1-3, with TRBD1 identical over 10 bases. This CDR3 contains 16 residues. V lost 4 bases, J lost 4 bases, and 7 bases stayed unmatched.

This sequence joins TRBV20-1 and TRBJ1-2; no clear D. Trimming stripped 0 bases from V and 5 bases from J, with 13 bases between. Germline V gene data show CDR1 as DFQATT and CDR2 as SNEGSKA (reference sequence). This CDR3 comprises 14 residues. Here the CDR3 DNA reads TGCAGTGCTAGAGATGTACAGCGGAATTATGGCTACACCTTC. Translated, it gives CSARDVQRNYGYTF.

This clonotype showed up just once. This chain connects TRBV5-1 to TRBJ2-7; 9 nucleotides align to TRBD2. Losses at the gene ends were 2 bases for V and 5 bases for J; bases not matched to a gene: 11. CDR3 length equals 16 residues. Germline-derived CDR1 and CDR2 are SGHRS and YFSETQ. The CDR3 bases are TGCGCCAGCAGCTTAAGCTCTGCGGGAGGGTCCCACGAGCAGTACTTC. It codes for CASSLSSAGGSHEQYF.

The rearrangement uses TRBV5-5 and TRBJ1-6; D is unresolved. V shed 4 bases and J shed 9 bases, with 14 bases lying between them. The CDR3 runs 14 residues. Germline V lookup: CDR1 SGHKS, CDR2 YYEKEE (reference sequence). This CDR3 reads CASSTGAWGSPLHF. The CDR3 DNA follows: TGTGCCAGCAGCACCGGAGCGTGGGGTTCACCCCTCCACTTT.

V and J are TRBV25-1 and TRBJ2-5; 11 bases agree with TRBD2. J was trimmed by 4 bases and V by 5 bases; bases with no gene match: 9. The CDR3 runs 16 residues. Looked up from germline, CDR1 is MGHDK and CDR2 is SYGVNS. Here the CDR3 DNA reads TGTGCCAGCAGTCCGTCTAGCGGGGGGTTCGGAGAGACCCAGTACTTC. Its protein product is CASSPSSGGFGETQYF.